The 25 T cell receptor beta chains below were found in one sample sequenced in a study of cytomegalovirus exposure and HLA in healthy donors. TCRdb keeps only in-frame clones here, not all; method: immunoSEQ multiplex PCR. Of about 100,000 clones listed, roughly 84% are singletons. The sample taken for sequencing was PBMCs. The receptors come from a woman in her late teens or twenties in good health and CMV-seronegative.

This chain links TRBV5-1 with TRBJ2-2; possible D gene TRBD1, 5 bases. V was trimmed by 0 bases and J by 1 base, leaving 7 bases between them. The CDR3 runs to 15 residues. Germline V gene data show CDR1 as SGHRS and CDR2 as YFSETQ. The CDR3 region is CASSLGQLNTGELFF. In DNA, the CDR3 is TGCGCCAGCAGCTTGGGACAGTTGAACACCGGGGAGCTGTTTTTT.

This chain's CDR3 is CASSGKGNEQFF. Written as DNA, the CDR3 is TGTGCCAGCAGTGGCAAGGGGAATGAGCAGTTCTTC. V and J are TRBV2 and TRBJ2-1, with D maybe TRBD1 (5 bases). CDR3 length equals 12 residues. CDR1 is SNHLY, CDR2 FYNNEI, per germline. V lost 4 bases, J lost 7 bases, and 8 bases lay in between.

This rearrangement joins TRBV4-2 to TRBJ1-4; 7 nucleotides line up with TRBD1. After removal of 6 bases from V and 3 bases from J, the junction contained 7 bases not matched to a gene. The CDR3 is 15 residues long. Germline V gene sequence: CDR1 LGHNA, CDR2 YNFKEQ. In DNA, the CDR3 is TGTGCCAGCAGTCGTGGACAGGAGGCTAATGAAAAACTGTTTTTT. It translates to CASSRGQEANEKLFF.

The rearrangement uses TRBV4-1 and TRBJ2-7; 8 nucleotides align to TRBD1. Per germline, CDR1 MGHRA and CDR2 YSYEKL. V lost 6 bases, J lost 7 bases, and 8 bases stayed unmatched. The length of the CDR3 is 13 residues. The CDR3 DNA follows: TGCGCCAGCAGTCCGACAGGGGTCCAAGAGCAGTACTTC. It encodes CASSPTGVQEQYF.

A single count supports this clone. The CDR3 DNA reads as TGTGCCAGTAGGACAGGGAATGGCTACACCTTC. The encoded protein is CASRTGNGYTF. V gene TRBV19 combines with J gene TRBJ1-2; 7 positions match TRBD1. V was clipped by 6 bases and J by 6 bases; unmatched bases: 1. CDR1 and CDR2 (germline): LNHDA, SQIVND (reference sequence). This CDR3 has 11 residues.

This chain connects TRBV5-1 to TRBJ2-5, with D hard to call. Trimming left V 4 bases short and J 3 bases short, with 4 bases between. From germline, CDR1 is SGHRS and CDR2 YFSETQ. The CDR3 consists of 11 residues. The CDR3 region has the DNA TGCGCCAGCAGCGTCGAAGAGACCCAGTACTTC. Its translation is CASSVEETQYF.

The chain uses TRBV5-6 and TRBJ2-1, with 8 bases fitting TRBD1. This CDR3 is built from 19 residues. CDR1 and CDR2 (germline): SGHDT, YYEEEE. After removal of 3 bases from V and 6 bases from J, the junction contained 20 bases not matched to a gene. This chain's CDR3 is CASSSDRANYARGSNEQFF. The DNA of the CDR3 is TGTGCCAGCAGCTCGGACAGGGCCAACTATGCCCGGGGCTCCAATGAGCAGTTCTTC.

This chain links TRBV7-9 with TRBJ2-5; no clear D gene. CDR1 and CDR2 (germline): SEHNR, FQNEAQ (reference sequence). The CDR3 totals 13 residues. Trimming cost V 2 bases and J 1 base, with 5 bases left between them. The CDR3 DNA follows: TGTGCCAGCAGCTTAAACTCCCAAGAGACCCAGTACTTC. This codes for CASSLNSQETQYF.

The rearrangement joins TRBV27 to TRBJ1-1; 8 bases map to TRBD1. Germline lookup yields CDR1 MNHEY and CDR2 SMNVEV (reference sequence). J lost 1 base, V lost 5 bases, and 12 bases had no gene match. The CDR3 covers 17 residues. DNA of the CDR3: TGTGCCAGCAGTCTTCCTCGACAGGGGTTTGGGAACACTGAAGCTTTCTTT. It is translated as CASSLPRQGFGNTEAFF.

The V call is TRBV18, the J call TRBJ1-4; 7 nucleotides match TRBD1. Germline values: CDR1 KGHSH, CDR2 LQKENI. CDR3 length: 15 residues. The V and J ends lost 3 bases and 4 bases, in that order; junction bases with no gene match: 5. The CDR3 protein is CASSPMGQLNEKLFF. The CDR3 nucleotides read TGTGCCAGCTCACCGATGGGACAGCTTAATGAAAAACTGTTTTTT.

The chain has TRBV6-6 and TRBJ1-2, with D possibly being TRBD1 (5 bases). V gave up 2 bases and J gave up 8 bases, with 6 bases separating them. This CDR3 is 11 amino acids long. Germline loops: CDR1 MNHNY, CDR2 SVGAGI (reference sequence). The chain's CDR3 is CASSYPGGYTF. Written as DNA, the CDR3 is TGTGCCAGCAGTTACCCAGGGGGCTACACCTTC.

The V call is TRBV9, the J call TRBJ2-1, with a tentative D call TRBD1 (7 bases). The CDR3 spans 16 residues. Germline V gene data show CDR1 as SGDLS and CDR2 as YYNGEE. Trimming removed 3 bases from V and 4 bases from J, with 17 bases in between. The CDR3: CASSEAAGGLYNEQFF. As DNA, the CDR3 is TGTGCCAGCAGCGAGGCGGCAGGGGGGCTATACAATGAGCAGTTCTTC.

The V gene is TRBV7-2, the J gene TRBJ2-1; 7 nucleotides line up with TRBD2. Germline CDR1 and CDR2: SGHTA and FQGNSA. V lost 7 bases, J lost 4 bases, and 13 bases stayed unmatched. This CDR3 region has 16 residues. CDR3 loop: CASTPRRGNRYNEQFF. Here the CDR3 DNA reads TGTGCCAGCACCCCCCGGCGGGGGAATCGATACAATGAGCAGTTCTTC.

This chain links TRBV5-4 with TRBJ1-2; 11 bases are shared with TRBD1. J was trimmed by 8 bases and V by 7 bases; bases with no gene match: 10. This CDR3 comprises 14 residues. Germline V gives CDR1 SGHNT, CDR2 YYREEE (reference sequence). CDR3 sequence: CASRDRGDRNGYTF. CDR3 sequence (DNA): TGTGCCAGCCGGGACAGGGGGGATCGAAACGGCTACACCTTC.

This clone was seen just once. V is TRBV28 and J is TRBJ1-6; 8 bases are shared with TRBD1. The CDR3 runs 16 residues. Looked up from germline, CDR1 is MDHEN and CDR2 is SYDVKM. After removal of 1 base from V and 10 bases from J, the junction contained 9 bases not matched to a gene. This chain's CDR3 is CASSLSGQGAGSPLHF. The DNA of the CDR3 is TGTGCCAGCAGTTTATCGGGGCAGGGGGCGGGATCACCCCTCCACTTT.

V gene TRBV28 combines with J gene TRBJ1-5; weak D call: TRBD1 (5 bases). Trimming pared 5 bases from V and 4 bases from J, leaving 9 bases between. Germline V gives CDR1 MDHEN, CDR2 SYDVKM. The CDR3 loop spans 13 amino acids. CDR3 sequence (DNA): TGTGCCAGCAGTCGGACACCAAATCAGCCCCAGCATTTT. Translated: CASSRTPNQPQHF.

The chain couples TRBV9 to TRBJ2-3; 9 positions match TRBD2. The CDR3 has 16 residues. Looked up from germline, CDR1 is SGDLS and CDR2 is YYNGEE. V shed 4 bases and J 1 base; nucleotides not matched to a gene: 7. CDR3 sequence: CASSTVTSGRTDTQYF. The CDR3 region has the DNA TGTGCCAGCAGCACCGTGACTAGCGGACGCACAGATACGCAGTATTTT.

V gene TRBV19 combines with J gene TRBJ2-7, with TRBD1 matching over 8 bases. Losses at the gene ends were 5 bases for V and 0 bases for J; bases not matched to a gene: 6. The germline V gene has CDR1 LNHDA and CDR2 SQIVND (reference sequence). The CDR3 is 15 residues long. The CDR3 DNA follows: TGTGCCAGTAGTTCCGGGACAGGAAACTCCTACGAGCAGTACTTC. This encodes CASSSGTGNSYEQYF.

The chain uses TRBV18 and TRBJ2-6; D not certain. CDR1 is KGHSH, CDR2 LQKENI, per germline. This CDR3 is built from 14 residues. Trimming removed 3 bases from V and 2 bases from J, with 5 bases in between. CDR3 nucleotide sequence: TGTGCCAGCTCACCCCTACCTGGGGCCAACGTCCTGACTTTC. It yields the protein CASSPLPGANVLTF.

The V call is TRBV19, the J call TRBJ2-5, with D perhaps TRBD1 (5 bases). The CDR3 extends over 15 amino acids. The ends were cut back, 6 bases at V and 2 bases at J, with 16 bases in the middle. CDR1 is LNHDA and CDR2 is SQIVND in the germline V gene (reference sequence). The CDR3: CASRRFWGQQETQYF. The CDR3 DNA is TGTGCCAGTAGAAGATTCTGGGGCCAGCAAGAGACCCAGTACTTC.

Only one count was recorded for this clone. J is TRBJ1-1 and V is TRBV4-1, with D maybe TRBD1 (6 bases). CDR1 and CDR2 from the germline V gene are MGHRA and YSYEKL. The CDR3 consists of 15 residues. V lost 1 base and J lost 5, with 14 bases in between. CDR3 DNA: TGCGCCAGCAGCCAAGGGCGGGGGGCGAAGACTGAAGCTTTCTTT. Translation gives CASSQGRGAKTEAFF.

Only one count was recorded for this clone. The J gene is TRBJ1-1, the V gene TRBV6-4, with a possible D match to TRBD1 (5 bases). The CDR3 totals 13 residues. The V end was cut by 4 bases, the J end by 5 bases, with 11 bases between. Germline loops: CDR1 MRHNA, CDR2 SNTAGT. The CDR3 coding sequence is TGTGCCAGCAGTGCTAGGGGTGGGACTGAAGCTTTCTTT. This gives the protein CASSARGGTEAFF.

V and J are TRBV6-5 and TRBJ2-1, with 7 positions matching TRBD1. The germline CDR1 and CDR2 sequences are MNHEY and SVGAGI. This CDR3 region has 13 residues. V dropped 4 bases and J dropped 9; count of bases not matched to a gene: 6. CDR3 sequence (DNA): TGTGCCAGCAGTTTAAAGGGGGCAGGTGAGCAGTTCTTC. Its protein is CASSLKGAGEQFF.

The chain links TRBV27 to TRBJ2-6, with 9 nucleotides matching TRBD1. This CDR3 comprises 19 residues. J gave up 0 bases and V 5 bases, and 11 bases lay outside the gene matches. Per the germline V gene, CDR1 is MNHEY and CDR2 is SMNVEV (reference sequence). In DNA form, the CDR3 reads TGTGCCAGCAGTCCGAACCTGGGACAGGGAGTCTCTGGGGCCAACGTCCTGACTTTC. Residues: CASSPNLGQGVSGANVLTF.

CDR3 sequence (DNA): TGTGCCAGCAGTCAAGACGGAGGGGCCAGCTCCTACGAGCAGTACTTC. Its translation is CASSQDGGASSYEQYF. The chain couples TRBV6-1 to TRBJ2-7, with D possibly matching TRBD2 (6 bases). Germline V gives CDR1 MNHNS, CDR2 SASEGT. Between the trimmed V and J ends, which lost 5 bases and 0 bases, there was a span of 17 bases. This CDR3 comprises 16 residues.